This T cell receptor beta chain was retrieved from a study of chemoradiotherapy in HPV16-positive cancers. Whole-study context: Candidate HPV-specific T-cell clones and common TCR motifs came from functional assays in two HPV16-positive patients.

Using immunoSEQ multiplex PCR, the repertoire was profiled, and TCRdb retains in-frame clones only, with some absent. The repertoire holds 25,000 to 30,000 clones, with approximately 84% as singletons. Germline CDR1 SGHTA, CDR2 FQGNSA. The CDR3 totals 15 residues. V lost 1 base, J lost 0 bases, and 7 bases lay in between. This TCR was recovered from a human donor with HPV-associated anogenital cancer. The sample here was blood, taken from a patient who underwent chemoradiotherapy. The rearrangement links TRBV7-2 to TRBJ2-1, with a weak D call TRBD1 (6 bases). CDR3 sequence (DNA): TGTGCCAGCAGCTTAGTAGGGGGCTCCTACAATGAGCAGTTCTTC. Translating it yields CASSLVGGSYNEQFF.